This T cell receptor beta chain was recorded in a study of human T cells and chemical hapten exposure. The overall study: Patch testing was performed with 0.01% DPC on the upper back, with reading at 6 days. Alopecia areata, totalis or universalis was found in mostly female patients. Study conclusions and caveats: The number of TCRs above 1 in 1000 frequency did not change after DPC sensitization.

Germline loops: CDR1 MNHEY, CDR2 SVGEGT. The length of the CDR3 is 16 residues. Trimming cost V 7 bases and J 4 bases, with 19 bases left between them. This clonotype was recorded at least ten times. Its antigen is undetermined. During construction of the library, unique molecular identifiers were attached to individual cDNA molecules for quantitative, reproducible TCR counting. TCRdb processed the RACE reads anew with MiXCR; each CDR3 protein has one entry. In the table there are around 71,000 distinct CDR3 sequences, 7.5% to 10% of which are singletons. Specified time point: patch test 1, 2 weeks after DPC sensitization. As for treatment: therapeutic diphenylcyclopropenone sensitization with weekly scalp DPC.

The rearrangement uses TRBV6-2 or TRBV6-3 and TRBJ2-2; D is ambiguous. Here the sequenced sample was whole blood, taken in connection with sensitization to the hapten diphenylcyclopropenone (DPC). The origin of this receptor is a woman aged 40 to 50 with alopecia areata. Some clones in this sample may be carry-over from other donors' samples. The CDR3 DNA reads as TGTGCCAGCATAGACCGGTGGGCAGGTAGCACCGGGGAGCTGTTTTTT. This sequence encodes CASIDRWAGSTGELFF.